Below, one TCR beta chain is given with its context. The CDR3 totals 16 residues. Germline-derived CDR1 and CDR2 are MGHDK and SYGVNS. V dropped 4 bases and J dropped 0 bases, with 15 bases sitting between them. Authors' analysis steps: How many nucleated cells were present was estimated from reference gene primer amplification. The data were produced by immunoSEQ multiplex PCR, yet TCRdb's version contains in-frame clones alone and is incomplete. Clonal size and the V and J genes are those of that table, whereas D and trimming came from the DNA. The sample shows about 100,000 clones, just under 80% of them seen only once. The data originate from a study of blood T cell repertoires in COVID-19. Overall study: The samples span acute and convalescent COVID-19 from the United States, Italy and Spain.

The sequence came from a woman in her 70s with acute or convalescent COVID-19. J is TRBJ1-1 and V is TRBV25-1, with unresolved D. The material sequenced was peripheral blood. In DNA, the CDR3 is TGTGCCAGCAGTGCAGAGAGGGTAGGCATGAACACTGAAGCTTTCTTT. This translates into CASSAERVGMNTEAFF.